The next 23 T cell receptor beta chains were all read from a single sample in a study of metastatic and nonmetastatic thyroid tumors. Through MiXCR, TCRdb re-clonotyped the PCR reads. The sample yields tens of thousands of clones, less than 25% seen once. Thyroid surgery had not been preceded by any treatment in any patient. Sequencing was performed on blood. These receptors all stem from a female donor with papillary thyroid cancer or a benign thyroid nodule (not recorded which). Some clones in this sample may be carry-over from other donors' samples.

CDR3 loop: CATSRRGYQETQYF. In DNA form, the CDR3 reads TGTGCCACCAGCAGGCGGGGGTACCAAGAGACCCAGTACTTC. The chain joins TRBV15 to TRBJ2-5; 7 nucleotides match TRBD2. V was pared by 3 bases and J by 0 bases, with 1 base of the junction left unmatched. Germline V gene data show CDR1 as LNHNV and CDR2 as YYDKDF (reference sequence). This CDR3 comprises 14 residues.

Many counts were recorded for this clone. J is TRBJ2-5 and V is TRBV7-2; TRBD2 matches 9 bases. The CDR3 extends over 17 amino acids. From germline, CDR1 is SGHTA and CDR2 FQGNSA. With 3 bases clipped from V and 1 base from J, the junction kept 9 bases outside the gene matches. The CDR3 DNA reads TGTGCCAGCAGCTTCTTAGCGGGGGCGGCTGGCCAAGAGACCCAGTACTTC. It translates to CASSFLAGAAGQETQYF. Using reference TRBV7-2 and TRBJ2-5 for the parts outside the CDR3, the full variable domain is GAGVSQSPSNKVTEKGKDVELRCDPISGHTALYWYRQSLGQGLEFLIYFQGNSAPDKSGLPSDRFSAERTGGSVSTLTIQRTQQEDSAVYLCASSFLAGAAGQETQYFGPGTRLLVL.

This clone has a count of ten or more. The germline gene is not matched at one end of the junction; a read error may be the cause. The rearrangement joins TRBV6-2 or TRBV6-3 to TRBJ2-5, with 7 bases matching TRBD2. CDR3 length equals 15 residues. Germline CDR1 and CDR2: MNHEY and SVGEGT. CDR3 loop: CASSYIGAGQEAQYF. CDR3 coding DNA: TGTGCCAGCAGTTACATAGGAGCGGGGCAAGAGGCCCAGTACTTC.

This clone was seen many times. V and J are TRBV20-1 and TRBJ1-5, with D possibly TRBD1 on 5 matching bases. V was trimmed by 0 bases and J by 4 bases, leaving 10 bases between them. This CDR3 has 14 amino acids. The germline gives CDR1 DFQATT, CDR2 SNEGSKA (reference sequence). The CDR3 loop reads CSARDDQGNQPQHF. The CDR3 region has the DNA TGCAGTGCTAGAGATGACCAGGGTAATCAGCCCCAGCATTTT.

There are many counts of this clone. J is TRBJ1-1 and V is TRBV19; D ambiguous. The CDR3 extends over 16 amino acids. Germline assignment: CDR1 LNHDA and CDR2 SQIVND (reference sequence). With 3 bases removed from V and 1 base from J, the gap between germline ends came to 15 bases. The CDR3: CASSIGNPGRNTEAFF. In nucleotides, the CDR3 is TGTGCCAGTAGTATTGGGAACCCGGGGAGGAACACTGAAGCTTTCTTT.

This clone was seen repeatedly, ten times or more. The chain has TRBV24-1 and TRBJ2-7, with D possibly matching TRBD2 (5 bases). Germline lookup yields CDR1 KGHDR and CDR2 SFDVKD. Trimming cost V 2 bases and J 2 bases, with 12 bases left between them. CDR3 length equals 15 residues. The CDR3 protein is CATSDSKEVTYEQYF. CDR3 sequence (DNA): TGTGCCACCAGTGATTCTAAGGAGGTTACCTACGAGCAGTACTTC.

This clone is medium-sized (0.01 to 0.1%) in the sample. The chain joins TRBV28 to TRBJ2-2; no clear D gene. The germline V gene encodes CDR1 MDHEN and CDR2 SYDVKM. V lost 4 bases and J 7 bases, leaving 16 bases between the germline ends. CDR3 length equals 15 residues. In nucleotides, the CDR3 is TGTGCCAGCAGTTATCTGTCAGGCCTAGACGGGGAGCTGTTTTTT. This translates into CASSYLSGLDGELFF.

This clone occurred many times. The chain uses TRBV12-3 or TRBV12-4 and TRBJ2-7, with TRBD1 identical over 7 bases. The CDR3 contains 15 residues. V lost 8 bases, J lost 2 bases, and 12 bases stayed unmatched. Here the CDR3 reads CASQSTGTVTYEQYF. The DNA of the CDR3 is TGTGCCAGCCAATCTACGGGGACAGTGACCTACGAGCAGTACTTC.

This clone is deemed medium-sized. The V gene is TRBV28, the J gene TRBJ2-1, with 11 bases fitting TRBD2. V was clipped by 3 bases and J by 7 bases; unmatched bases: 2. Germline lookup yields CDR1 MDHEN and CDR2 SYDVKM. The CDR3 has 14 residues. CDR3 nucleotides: TGTGCCAGCAGTTTCACTAGCGGGAGTAATGAGCAGTTCTTC. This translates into CASSFTSGSNEQFF.

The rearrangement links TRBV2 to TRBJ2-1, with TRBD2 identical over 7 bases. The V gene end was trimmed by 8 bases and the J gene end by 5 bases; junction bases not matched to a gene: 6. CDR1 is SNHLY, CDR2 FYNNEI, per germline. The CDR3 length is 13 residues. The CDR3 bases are TGTGCCAGCCGGACTAGTTTCGACAATGAGCAGTTCTTC. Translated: CASRTSFDNEQFF.

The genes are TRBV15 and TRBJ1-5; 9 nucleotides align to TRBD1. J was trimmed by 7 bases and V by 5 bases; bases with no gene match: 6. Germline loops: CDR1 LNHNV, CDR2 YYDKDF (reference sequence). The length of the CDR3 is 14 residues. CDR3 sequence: CATSPDRGGQPQHF. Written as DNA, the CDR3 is TGTGCCACCAGCCCGGACAGGGGTGGCCAGCCCCAGCATTTT.

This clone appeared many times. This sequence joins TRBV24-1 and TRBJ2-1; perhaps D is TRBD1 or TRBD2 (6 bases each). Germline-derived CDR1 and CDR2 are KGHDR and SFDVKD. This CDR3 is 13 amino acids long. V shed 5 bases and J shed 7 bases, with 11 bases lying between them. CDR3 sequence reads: CATSGPGANEQFF. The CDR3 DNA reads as TGTGCCACCAGTGGCCCGGGGGCGAATGAGCAGTTCTTC.

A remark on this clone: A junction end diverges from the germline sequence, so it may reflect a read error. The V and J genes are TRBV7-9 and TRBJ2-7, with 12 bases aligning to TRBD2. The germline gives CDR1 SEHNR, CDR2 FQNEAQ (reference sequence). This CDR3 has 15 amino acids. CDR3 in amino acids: CVSSKTSGGLYEQYF. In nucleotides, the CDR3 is TGTGTCAGCAGCAAGACTAGCGGGGGACTCTACGAGCAGTACTTC.

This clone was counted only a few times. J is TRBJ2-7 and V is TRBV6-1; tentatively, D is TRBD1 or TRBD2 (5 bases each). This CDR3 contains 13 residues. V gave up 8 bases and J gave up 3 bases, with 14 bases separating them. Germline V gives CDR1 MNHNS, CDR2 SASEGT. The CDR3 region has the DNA TGTGCCAGCCAGTCCGGGACCGGCTACGAGCAGTACTTC. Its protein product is CASQSGTGYEQYF.

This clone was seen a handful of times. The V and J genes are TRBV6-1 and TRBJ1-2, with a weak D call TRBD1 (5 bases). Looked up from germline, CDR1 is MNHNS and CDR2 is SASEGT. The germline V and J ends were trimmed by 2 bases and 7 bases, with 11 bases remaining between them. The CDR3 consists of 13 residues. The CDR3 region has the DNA TGTGCCAGCAGTGAACTAGGGACTCGTGGCTACACCTTC. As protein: CASSELGTRGYTF.

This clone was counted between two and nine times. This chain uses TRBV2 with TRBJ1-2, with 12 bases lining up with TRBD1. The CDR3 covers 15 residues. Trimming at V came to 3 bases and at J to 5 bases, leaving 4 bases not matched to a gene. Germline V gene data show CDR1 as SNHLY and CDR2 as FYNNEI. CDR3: CASSEGDRGRYGYTF. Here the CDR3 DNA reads TGTGCCAGCAGTGAGGGGGACAGGGGGCGGTATGGCTACACCTTC.

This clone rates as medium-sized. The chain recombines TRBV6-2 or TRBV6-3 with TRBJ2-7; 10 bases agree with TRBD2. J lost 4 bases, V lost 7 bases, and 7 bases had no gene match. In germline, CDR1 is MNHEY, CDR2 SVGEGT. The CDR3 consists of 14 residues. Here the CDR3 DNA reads TGTGCCAGCACCAGAGCGGGAGGGGCTTACGAGCAGTACTTC. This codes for CASTRAGGAYEQYF.

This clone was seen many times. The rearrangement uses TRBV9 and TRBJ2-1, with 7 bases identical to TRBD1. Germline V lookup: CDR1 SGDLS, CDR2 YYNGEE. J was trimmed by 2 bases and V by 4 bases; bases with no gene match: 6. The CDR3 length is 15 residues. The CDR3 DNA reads TGTGCCAGCAGCTCCGGGACAGAAACCTACAATGAGCAGTTCTTC. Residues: CASSSGTETYNEQFF.

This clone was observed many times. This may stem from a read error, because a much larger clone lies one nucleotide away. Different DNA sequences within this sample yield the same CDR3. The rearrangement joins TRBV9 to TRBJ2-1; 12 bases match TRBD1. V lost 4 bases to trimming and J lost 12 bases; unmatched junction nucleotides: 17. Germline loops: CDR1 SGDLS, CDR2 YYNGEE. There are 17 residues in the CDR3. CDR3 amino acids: CASSPFVGDRGLSWQFF. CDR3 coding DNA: TGTGCCAGCAGCCCGTTTGTCGGGGACAGGGGGCTGTCATGGCAGTTCTTC.

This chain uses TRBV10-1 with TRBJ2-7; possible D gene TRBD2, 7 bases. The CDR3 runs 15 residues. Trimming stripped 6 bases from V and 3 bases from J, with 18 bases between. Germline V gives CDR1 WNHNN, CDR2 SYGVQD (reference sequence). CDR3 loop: CASRGGGTADYEQYF. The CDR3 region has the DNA TGCGCCAGCAGGGGAGGGGGGACGGCGGACTACGAGCAGTACTTC.

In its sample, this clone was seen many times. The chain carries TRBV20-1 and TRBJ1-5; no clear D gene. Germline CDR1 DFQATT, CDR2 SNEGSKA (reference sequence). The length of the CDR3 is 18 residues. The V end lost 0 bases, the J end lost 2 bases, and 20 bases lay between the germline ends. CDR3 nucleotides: TGCAGTGCTAGAGATCAGAGGGAGGATAATATTCGCAATCAGCCCCAGCATTTT. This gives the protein CSARDQREDNIRNQPQHF.

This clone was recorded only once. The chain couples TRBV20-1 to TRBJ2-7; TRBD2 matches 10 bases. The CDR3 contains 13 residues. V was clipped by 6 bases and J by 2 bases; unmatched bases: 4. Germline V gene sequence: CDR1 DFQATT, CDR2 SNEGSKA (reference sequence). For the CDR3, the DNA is TGCAGTGCAACTAGCGGGACGACCTACGAGCAGTACTTC. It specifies CSATSGTTYEQYF.

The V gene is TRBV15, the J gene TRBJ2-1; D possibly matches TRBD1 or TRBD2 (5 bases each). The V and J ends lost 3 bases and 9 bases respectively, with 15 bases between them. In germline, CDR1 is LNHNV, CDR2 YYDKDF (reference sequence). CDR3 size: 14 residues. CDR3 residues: CATSRVQRGSEQFF. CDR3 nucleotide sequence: TGTGCCACCAGCAGGGTTCAGAGGGGAAGTGAGCAGTTCTTC.